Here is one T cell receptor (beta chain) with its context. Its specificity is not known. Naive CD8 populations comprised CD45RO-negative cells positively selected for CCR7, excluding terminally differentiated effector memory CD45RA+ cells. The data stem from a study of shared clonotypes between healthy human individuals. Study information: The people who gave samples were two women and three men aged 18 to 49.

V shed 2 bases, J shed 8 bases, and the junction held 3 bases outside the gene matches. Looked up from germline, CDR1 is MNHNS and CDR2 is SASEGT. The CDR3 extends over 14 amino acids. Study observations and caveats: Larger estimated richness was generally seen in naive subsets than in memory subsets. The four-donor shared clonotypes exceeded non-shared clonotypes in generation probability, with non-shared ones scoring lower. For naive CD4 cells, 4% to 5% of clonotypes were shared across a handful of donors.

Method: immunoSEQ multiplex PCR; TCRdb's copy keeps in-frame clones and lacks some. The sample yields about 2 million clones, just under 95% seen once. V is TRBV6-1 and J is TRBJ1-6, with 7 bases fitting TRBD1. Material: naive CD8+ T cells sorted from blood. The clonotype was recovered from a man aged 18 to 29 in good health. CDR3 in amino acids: CASSERQGYSPLHF. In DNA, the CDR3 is TGTGCCAGCAGTGAAAGACAGGGATATTCACCCCTCCACTTT.